Listed here is a single TCR beta chain. Its antigen is as yet unknown. The repertoire was sequenced with immunoSEQ multiplex PCR; TCRdb's copy has only in-frame clones and lacks some. The sample has 70,000 to 95,000 clones, roughly 95% seen once; the top ten hold 0.031%. CDR1 is SGDLS and CDR2 is YYNGEE in the germline V gene. Losses at the gene ends were 4 bases for V and 0 bases for J; bases not matched to a gene: 4. The CDR3 runs to 15 residues. This sample was taken from a study of siplizumab effects on memory and regulatory T cells. Points from the study as a whole: Versus under 35% in controls, the mappable alloreactive CD4+ clones averaged nearly 70% Treg-derived with siplizumab.

Investigators obtained sequences from unstimulated naive, memory, effector memory and TEMRA subsets in a few donor pairs. The chain joins TRBV9 to TRBJ1-3; TRBD1 matches at 7 bases. The sequenced sample consisted of naive CD4+ T cells sorted from blood. The clonotype comes from a human donor in good health. CDR3 nucleotides: TGTGCCAGCAGCAACAGGGGAGACTCTGGAAACACCATATATTTT. Encoded protein: CASSNRGDSGNTIYF.